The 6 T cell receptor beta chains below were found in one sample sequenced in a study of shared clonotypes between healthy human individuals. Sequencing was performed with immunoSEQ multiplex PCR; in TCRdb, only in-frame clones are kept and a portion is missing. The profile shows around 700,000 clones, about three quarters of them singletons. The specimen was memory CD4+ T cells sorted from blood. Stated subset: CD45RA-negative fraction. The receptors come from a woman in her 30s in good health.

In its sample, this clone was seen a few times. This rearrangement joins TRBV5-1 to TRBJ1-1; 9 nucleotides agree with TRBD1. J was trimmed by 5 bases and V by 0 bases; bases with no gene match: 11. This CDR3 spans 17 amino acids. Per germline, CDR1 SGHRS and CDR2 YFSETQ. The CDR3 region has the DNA TGCGCCAGCAGCTTGGAAGGGACAGGGATGTTCGGGACTGAAGCTTTCTTT. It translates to CASSLEGTGMFGTEAFF.

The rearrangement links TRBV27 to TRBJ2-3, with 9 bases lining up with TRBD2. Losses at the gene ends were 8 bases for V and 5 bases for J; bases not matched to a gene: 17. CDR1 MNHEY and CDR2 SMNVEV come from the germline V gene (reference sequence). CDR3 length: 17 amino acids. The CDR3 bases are TGTGCCAGCCTCCCTGCCGCGGGAGGGTACACTGGAGATACGCAGTATTTT. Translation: CASLPAAGGYTGDTQYF.

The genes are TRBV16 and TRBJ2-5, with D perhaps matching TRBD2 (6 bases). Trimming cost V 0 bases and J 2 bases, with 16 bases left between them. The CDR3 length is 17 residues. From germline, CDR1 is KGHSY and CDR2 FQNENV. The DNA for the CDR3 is TGTGCCAGCAGCCAATCGGGTTCCAGGAGGGGTCAAGAGACCCAGTACTTC. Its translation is CASSQSGSRRGQETQYF.

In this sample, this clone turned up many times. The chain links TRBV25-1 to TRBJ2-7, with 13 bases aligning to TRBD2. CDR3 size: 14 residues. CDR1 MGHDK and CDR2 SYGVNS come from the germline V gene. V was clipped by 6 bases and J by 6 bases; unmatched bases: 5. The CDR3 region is CASRFGTSGTEQYF. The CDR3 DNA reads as TGTGCCAGCAGATTTGGGACTAGCGGGACCGAGCAGTACTTC.

This CDR3 reads CASSPLRDGIYGYTF. The CDR3 DNA follows: TGTGCCAGTAGTCCCCTGAGGGACGGAATCTATGGCTACACCTTC. The chain recombines TRBV19 with TRBJ1-2, with TRBD1 as a possible D gene (5 bases). The V end lost 5 bases, the J end lost 4 bases, and 17 bases lay between the germline ends. This CDR3 has 15 residues. The germline gives CDR1 LNHDA, CDR2 SQIVND (reference sequence).

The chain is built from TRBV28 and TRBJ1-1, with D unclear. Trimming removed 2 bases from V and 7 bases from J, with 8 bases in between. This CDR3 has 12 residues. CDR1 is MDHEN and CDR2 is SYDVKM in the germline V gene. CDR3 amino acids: CASSLTMVEAFF. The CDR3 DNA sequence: TGTGCCAGCAGTTTAACCATGGTTGAAGCTTTCTTT.